Here is one TCR beta chain with its context. The CDR3 sequence is 15 residues long. Per germline, CDR1 SGHTA and CDR2 FQGTGA. V dropped 4 bases and J dropped 6; count of bases not matched to a gene: 6. These data are taken from a study of cytomegalovirus exposure and HLA in healthy donors. This table comes from immunoSEQ multiplex PCR, and its TCRdb copy is limited to in-frame clones, with some not included. This table has some 320,000 clones, around 87% appearing once. The clonotype originates from a woman in her twenties or thirties in good health and CMV-seropositive. The chain uses TRBV7-3 and TRBJ2-3; TRBD2 matches at 11 bases. Sequences were obtained from PBMCs. CDR3 nucleotides: TGTGCCAGCAGCTCTTTAGCGGGAGGGAAGGATACGCAGTATTTT. Translation gives CASSSLAGGKDTQYF.